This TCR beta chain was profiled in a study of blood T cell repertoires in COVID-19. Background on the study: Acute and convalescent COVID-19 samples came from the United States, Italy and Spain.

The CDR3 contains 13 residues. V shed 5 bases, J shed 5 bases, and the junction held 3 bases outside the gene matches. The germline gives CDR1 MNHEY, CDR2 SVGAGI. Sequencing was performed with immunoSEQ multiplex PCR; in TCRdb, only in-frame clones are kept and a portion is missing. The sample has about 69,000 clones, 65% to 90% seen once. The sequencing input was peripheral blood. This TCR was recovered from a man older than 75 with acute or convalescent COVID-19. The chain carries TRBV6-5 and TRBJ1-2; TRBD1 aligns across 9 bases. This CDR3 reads CASSLQGAYGYTF. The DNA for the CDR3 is TGTGCCAGCAGTCTACAGGGGGCTTATGGCTACACCTTC.